This is a list of T cell receptor beta chains from one sample in a study of T cells after yellow fever vaccination. TCRdb processed the 5' RACE reads anew with MiXCR; each CDR3 protein has one entry. This repertoire shows approximately 150,000 distinct CDR3 sequences, about a tenth found once; its top ten account for roughly 33%. This specimen was CD8+ T cells sorted from PBMCs, taken 45 days after the yellow fever booster vaccination. The source is a man aged 18-30 years who received the YFV17D yellow fever vaccine. Both conserved end residues are part of each CDR3. The order of the fields is D gene, J gene, clone size, V gene, CDR3 DNA, CDR3 protein. D genes are given only for firm matches. Clone size is not always given. Where it is, it says once, few, many or a class for expanded clones.

D gene: .; J gene: TRBJ2-5; clone size: .; V gene: TRBV11-2; CDR3 DNA: TGTGCCAGCAGCTTAGGGGTGGCAGGCCAAGAGACCCAGTACTTC; CDR3 protein: CASSLGVAGQETQYF
D gene: .; J gene: TRBJ2-5; clone size: few; V gene: TRBV6-2/TRBV6-3; CDR3 DNA: TGTGCCAGCACCCCTTCCCAGTTCTTCGAGACCCAGTACTTC; CDR3 protein: CASTPSQFFETQYF
D gene: TRBD1; J gene: TRBJ2-7; clone size: few; V gene: TRBV5-1; CDR3 DNA: TGCGCCAGCAGCTGGGGACAGGGATCCCCCTACGAGCAGTACTTC; CDR3 protein: CASSWGQGSPYEQYF
D gene: TRBD2; J gene: TRBJ2-3; clone size: few; V gene: TRBV9; CDR3 DNA: TGTGCCAGCAGGCGGGGGGTGGCTACAGATACGCAGTATTTT; CDR3 protein: CASRRGVATDTQYF
D gene: .; J gene: TRBJ2-7; clone size: .; V gene: TRBV2; CDR3 DNA: TGTGCCAGCAGTGAATTTGCCGGGGTGGCCTACGAGCAGTACTTC; CDR3 protein: CASSEFAGVAYEQYF
D gene: .; J gene: TRBJ2-1; clone size: few; V gene: TRBV19; CDR3 DNA: TGTGCCAGTAGTTGGGGGGCCCACAATGAGCAGTTCTTC; CDR3 protein: CASSWGAHNEQFF
D gene: .; J gene: TRBJ1-5; clone size: .; V gene: TRBV7-9; CDR3 DNA: TGTGCCAGCAGGATGGGTAGGGAGCCCCAGCATTTT; CDR3 protein: CASRMGREPQHF
D gene: .; J gene: TRBJ2-5; clone size: many; V gene: TRBV13; CDR3 DNA: TGTGCCAGCAGCCCACGGGCGGGTCAAGAGACCCAGTACTTC; CDR3 protein: CASSPRAGQETQYF
D gene: .; J gene: TRBJ2-5; clone size: .; V gene: TRBV29-1; CDR3 DNA: TGCAGCGTTGCCGGACATACGTACCAAGAGACCCAGTACTTC; CDR3 protein: CSVAGHTYQETQYF
D gene: .; J gene: TRBJ1-2; clone size: few; V gene: TRBV5-1; CDR3 DNA: TGCGCCAGCAGCTATAGGACAGTAGACTATGGCTACACCTTC; CDR3 protein: CASSYRTVDYGYTF
D gene: TRBD2; J gene: TRBJ2-1; clone size: few; V gene: TRBV4-2; CDR3 DNA: TGTGCCAGCAGCCAACTAGCGGGGGGCCCCCCGGAGCAGTTCTTC; CDR3 protein: CASSQLAGGPPEQFF
D gene: .; J gene: TRBJ1-1; clone size: few; V gene: TRBV6-5; CDR3 DNA: TGTGCCAGCATCTCTTACGAGATCGGGAAAGCTTTCTTT; CDR3 protein: CASISYEIGKAFF
D gene: .; J gene: TRBJ1-1; clone size: .; V gene: TRBV6-5; CDR3 DNA: TGTGCCAGCTGGGGGACGGCCCTGAACACTGAAGCTTTCTTT; CDR3 protein: CASWGTALNTEAFF
D gene: .; J gene: TRBJ1-1; clone size: many; V gene: TRBV6-2/TRBV6-3; CDR3 DNA: TGTGCCAGCAGGACGGGTCCGAACACTGAAGCTTTCTTT; CDR3 protein: CASRTGPNTEAFF
D gene: .; J gene: TRBJ2-5; clone size: few; V gene: TRBV12-3/TRBV12-4; CDR3 DNA: TGTGCCAGCAGTTTAGAACTAGCAGAAGAGACCCAGTACTTC; CDR3 protein: CASSLELAEETQYF
D gene: .; J gene: TRBJ2-1; clone size: .; V gene: TRBV4-2; CDR3 DNA: TGTGCCAGCAGCCAAGATCATTCAAGGGGTGGTGATGAGCAGTTCTTC; CDR3 protein: CASSQDHSRGGDEQFF
D gene: .; J gene: TRBJ1-4; clone size: .; V gene: TRBV20-1; CDR3 DNA: TGCAGTGCTAGGGACGACTTGCCCGCAACTAATGAAAAACTGTTTTTT; CDR3 protein: CSARDDLPATNEKLFF
D gene: TRBD1; J gene: TRBJ1-6; clone size: few; V gene: TRBV9; CDR3 DNA: TGTGCCAGCAGCGCTAGACAGGGTTCCTATAATTCACCCCTCCACTTT; CDR3 protein: CASSARQGSYNSPLHF
D gene: .; J gene: TRBJ1-1; clone size: .; V gene: TRBV4-1; CDR3 DNA: TGCGCCAGCAGCCAATGGTCGGACCGGAACACTGAAGCTTTCTTT; CDR3 protein: CASSQWSDRNTEAFF
D gene: .; J gene: TRBJ2-2; clone size: many; V gene: TRBV6-5; CDR3 DNA: TGTGCCAGCAGTTATGCGCTTAACACCGGGGAGCTGTTTTTT; CDR3 protein: CASSYALNTGELFF
D gene: .; J gene: TRBJ2-3; clone size: few; V gene: TRBV3-1; CDR3 DNA: TGTGCCAGCAGCCAAGATCCGGGATGGGATGGAGTTGGCACAGATACGCAGTATTTT; CDR3 protein: CASSQDPGWDGVGTDTQYF
D gene: TRBD1; J gene: TRBJ1-2; clone size: many; V gene: TRBV7-2; CDR3 DNA: TGTGCCAGCAGCTCTCTTAGGACAGGGATGAATGGCTACACCTTC; CDR3 protein: CASSSLRTGMNGYTF
D gene: .; J gene: TRBJ2-2; clone size: .; V gene: TRBV24-1; CDR3 DNA: TGTGCCACCAGTGATTTATCCGGGGTCGGGAACACCGGGGAGCTGTTTTTT; CDR3 protein: CATSDLSGVGNTGELFF
D gene: .; J gene: TRBJ2-1; clone size: few; V gene: TRBV9; CDR3 DNA: TGTGCCAGCAGCGAAAGCCGGTGGGGTGGCAATGAGCAGTTCTTC; CDR3 protein: CASSESRWGGNEQFF
D gene: TRBD2; J gene: TRBJ2-1; clone size: many; V gene: TRBV7-7; CDR3 DNA: TGTGCTAGCAGCCCCGAGCTGTTACTAGCGGGGGGCCCTGAGCAGTTCTTC; CDR3 protein: CASSPELLLAGGPEQFF
D gene: .; J gene: TRBJ2-7; clone size: few; V gene: TRBV19; CDR3 DNA: TGTGCCACCACCCCGGCCGGGGACTACGAGCAGTACTTC; CDR3 protein: CATTPAGDYEQYF
D gene: .; J gene: TRBJ2-3; clone size: .; V gene: TRBV11-2; CDR3 DNA: TGTGCCAGCAGCTTAGATCCGGCACCAGATACGCAGTATTTT; CDR3 protein: CASSLDPAPDTQYF
D gene: .; J gene: TRBJ2-7; clone size: .; V gene: TRBV29-1; CDR3 DNA: TGCAGCGTTGAAGAGATCCCAGGGTCGGACGAGCAGTACTTC; CDR3 protein: CSVEEIPGSDEQYF
D gene: .; J gene: TRBJ2-3; clone size: .; V gene: TRBV29-1; CDR3 DNA: TGCAGCGTTGAAGGAGGGGAAGACCGTCGCACAGATACGCAGTATTTT; CDR3 protein: CSVEGGEDRRTDTQYF
D gene: .; J gene: TRBJ2-3; clone size: .; V gene: TRBV6-5; CDR3 DNA: TGTGCCAGCAGAGAAGCCTCCTACACAGATACGCAGTATTTT; CDR3 protein: CASREASYTDTQYF
D gene: .; J gene: TRBJ1-2; clone size: .; V gene: TRBV7-9; CDR3 DNA: TGTGCCAGCAGCCCGTCTGGGGGTGGCTACACCTTC; CDR3 protein: CASSPSGGGYTF
D gene: TRBD1; J gene: TRBJ2-7; clone size: .; V gene: TRBV27; CDR3 DNA: TGTGCCAGCAGTTTAAGTGGACAGGAAAAACCCTACGAGCAGTACTTC; CDR3 protein: CASSLSGQEKPYEQYF
D gene: .; J gene: TRBJ1-2; clone size: few; V gene: TRBV7-9; CDR3 DNA: TGTGCCAGCAGCTTAGGAGGAGGGCAGGGAGATGGCTACACCTTC; CDR3 protein: CASSLGGGQGDGYTF
D gene: TRBD2; J gene: TRBJ2-1; clone size: .; V gene: TRBV12-3/TRBV12-4; CDR3 DNA: TGTGCCAGCAGACCTCCTAGCGGGGGGGCGAGAGAGCAGTTCTTC; CDR3 protein: CASRPPSGGAREQFF
D gene: .; J gene: TRBJ2-7; clone size: .; V gene: TRBV11-2; CDR3 DNA: TGTGCCAGCAGCTTAAATCCAGGGGTAGTCCACGAGCAGTACTTC; CDR3 protein: CASSLNPGVVHEQYF
D gene: .; J gene: TRBJ1-5; clone size: .; V gene: TRBV6-6; CDR3 DNA: TGTGCCAGCAGCGAAGGGGCCAGAACCGACAATCAGCCCCAGCATTTT; CDR3 protein: CASSEGARTDNQPQHF
D gene: .; J gene: TRBJ2-7; clone size: few; V gene: TRBV9; CDR3 DNA: TGTGCCAGCAGCGCTACCGGGACTTCCTACGAGCAGTACTTC; CDR3 protein: CASSATGTSYEQYF
D gene: TRBD1; J gene: TRBJ2-6; clone size: few; V gene: TRBV19; CDR3 DNA: TGTGCCAGTACCCCGACAGGGGGATCCGGGGCCAACGTCCTGACTTTC; CDR3 protein: CASTPTGGSGANVLTF
D gene: TRBD2; J gene: TRBJ2-3; clone size: .; V gene: TRBV12-3/TRBV12-4; CDR3 DNA: TGTGCCAGCAGTTCCAGCGGGACTAGCACAGATACGCAGTATTTT; CDR3 protein: CASSSSGTSTDTQYF
D gene: .; J gene: TRBJ1-3; clone size: few; V gene: TRBV18; CDR3 DNA: TGTGCCAGCTCCTTTGATAGATTCGTCGGGAAGCTCTCTGGAAACACCATATATTTT; CDR3 protein: CASSFDRFVGKLSGNTIYF
D gene: TRBD1; J gene: TRBJ1-1; clone size: many; V gene: TRBV7-8; CDR3 DNA: TGTGCCAGCAGCTTAGAGGGCTGGACAGGGGGAACTGAAGCTTTCTTT; CDR3 protein: CASSLEGWTGGTEAFF